These 6 T cell receptor beta chains came from one sample sequenced in a study of blood T cell repertoires in COVID-19. TCRdb's copy holds only in-frame clones and misses some; the assay was immunoSEQ multiplex PCR. The repertoire holds 250,000 to 350,000 clones, with around 90% as singletons. Sample: peripheral blood. The source is a woman younger than 45 with COVID-19, enrolled during active disease.

The chain carries TRBV4-1 and TRBJ2-1; D might be TRBD1 (5 bases). This CDR3 region has 16 residues. CDR1 and CDR2 from the germline V gene are MGHRA and YSYEKL. V was pared by 0 bases and J by 5 bases, with 14 bases between. The DNA for the CDR3 is TGCGCCAGCAGCCAAGAGGGTAGGGGTGGGAACAATGAGCAGTTCTTC. Translated: CASSQEGRGGNNEQFF.

The rearrangement uses TRBV28 and TRBJ2-7; 11 bases line up with TRBD1. The germline V gene has CDR1 MDHEN and CDR2 SYDVKM. Trimming at V came to 8 bases and at J to 3 bases, leaving 6 bases not matched to a gene. The CDR3 consists of 14 residues. The CDR3 spells CASGTGTGGYEQYF. The DNA for the CDR3 is TGTGCCAGCGGGACCGGGACAGGGGGCTACGAGCAGTACTTC.

V is TRBV27 and J is TRBJ1-1; 8 bases line up with TRBD1. The CDR3 has 17 residues. Germline V CDR1 and CDR2: MNHEY, SMNVEV (reference sequence). The junction had 15 bases not matched to a gene; V was cut back by 5 bases and J by 4 bases. CDR3: CASSPRTGRTHGTEAFF. The CDR3 DNA is TGTGCCAGCAGTCCTCGGACAGGGCGGACCCACGGCACTGAAGCTTTCTTT.

The J gene is TRBJ1-5, the V gene TRBV28; maybe TRBD1 (5 bases). This CDR3 contains 13 residues. Trimming shortened V by 2 bases and J by 7 bases, and 9 bases separated the two germline ends. Germline V lookup: CDR1 MDHEN, CDR2 SYDVKM. The CDR3 DNA reads TGTGCCAGCAGTTTAACCAGGGTGCAGCCCCAGCATTTT. Protein product: CASSLTRVQPQHF.

This clone was counted between two and nine times. The chain links TRBV7-2 to TRBJ1-1; 11 nucleotides align to TRBD1. There are 15 residues in the CDR3. The J segment lost 7 bases and the V segment lost 0 bases, leaving 4 bases of the junction unmatched. The germline V gene has CDR1 SGHTA and CDR2 FQGNSA. CDR3 sequence: CASSLAGTGGIEAFF. CDR3 DNA: TGTGCCAGCAGCTTAGCGGGGACAGGGGGGATTGAAGCTTTCTTT. Filled out from reference TRBV7-2 and TRBJ1-1, the complete variable domain reads GAGVSQSPSNKVTEKGKDVELRCDPISGHTALYWYRQSLGQGLEFLIYFQGNSAPDKSGLPSDRFSAERTGGSVSTLTIQRTQQEDSAVYLCASSLAGTGGIEAFFGQGTRLTVV.

The rearrangement links TRBV28 to TRBJ2-3; D remains ambiguous. V lost 8 bases to trimming and J lost 0 bases, with 18 bases between them. The CDR3 sequence is 16 residues long. Germline lookup yields CDR1 MDHEN and CDR2 SYDVKM. In DNA form, the CDR3 reads TGTGCCAGCCCCCCTTATAGCTCCCTTAGCACAGATACGCAGTATTTT. Its translation: CASPPYSSLSTDTQYF. Full variable domain (missing parts from reference TRBV28 and TRBJ2-3): DVKVTQSSRYLVKRTGEKVFLECVQDMDHENMFWYRQDPGLGLRLIYFSYDVKMKEKGDIPEGYSVSREKKERFSLILESASTNQTSMYLCASPPYSSLSTDTQYFGPGTRLTVL.